One sample yielded the 32 T cell receptor beta chains listed below, sequenced in a study of T cells in tuberculosis. The sample's time point: new active TB diagnosis, blood taken before or within 7 days of starting treatment. Only in-frame clones appear in the TCRdb table, and some are missing; sequencing was by immunoSEQ multiplex PCR. The data show about 40,000 clones, around 94% seen once. The specimen comprised PBMCs, sampled at tuberculosis diagnosis. These receptors were taken from an adult with tuberculosis.

This clone showed up just once. The chain combines TRBV5-5 with TRBJ1-2; possible D gene TRBD1, 5 bases. The CDR3 is 13 amino acids. Germline V lookup: CDR1 SGHKS, CDR2 YYEKEE (reference sequence). Trimming shortened V by 0 bases and J by 4 bases, and 7 bases separated the two germline ends. The CDR3 reads CASSLGQTYGYTF. CDR3 in DNA: TGTGCCAGCAGCTTGGGACAGACCTATGGCTACACCTTC.

This chain links TRBV28 with TRBJ2-3; 9 bases match TRBD2. The CDR3 is 16 amino acids. J lost 2 bases, V lost 1 base, and 4 bases had no gene match. Germline V lookup: CDR1 MDHEN, CDR2 SYDVKM. Here the CDR3 DNA reads TGTGCCAGCAGTTTATATCGCGGGGGGGACACAGATACGCAGTATTTT. This gives the protein CASSLYRGGDTDTQYF. The variable domain in full, with the rest retrieved from reference TRBV28 and TRBJ2-3, is DVKVTQSSRYLVKRTGEKVFLECVQDMDHENMFWYRQDPGLGLRLIYFSYDVKMKEKGDIPEGYSVSREKKERFSLILESASTNQTSMYLCASSLYRGGDTDTQYFGPGTRLTVL.

The V gene is TRBV5-1, the J gene TRBJ2-7, with 13 bases lining up with TRBD2. J gave up 5 bases and V 3 bases, and 2 bases lay outside the gene matches. Germline CDR1 SGHRS, CDR2 YFSETQ. The CDR3 sequence is 14 residues long. In nucleotides, the CDR3 is TGCGCCAGCAGCTGGGGGACTAGCGGGAACGAGCAGTACTTC. This translates into CASSWGTSGNEQYF.

The gene calls are TRBV6-4 and TRBJ2-1; 14 positions match TRBD2. V was pared by 2 bases and J by 6 bases, with 0 bases of the junction left unmatched. Per germline, CDR1 MRHNA and CDR2 SNTAGT. The CDR3 runs 15 residues. This CDR3 is CASSDGTSGGNEQFF. CDR3 bases: TGTGCCAGCAGTGACGGGACTAGCGGGGGCAATGAGCAGTTCTTC.

The chain employs TRBV5-1 and TRBJ2-7; TRBD2 agrees at 7 bases. Germline CDR1 is SGHRS and CDR2 is YFSETQ. The CDR3 is made up of 15 amino acids. J lost 7 bases, V lost 0 bases, and 10 bases had no gene match. The CDR3 spells CASSLGAGGMREQYF. Here the CDR3 DNA reads TGCGCCAGCAGCTTGGGGGCCGGGGGGATGCGAGAGCAGTACTTC. The whole variable domain, remainder taken from reference TRBV5-1 and TRBJ2-7, is KAGVTQTPRYLIKTRGQQVTLSCSPISGHRSVSWYQQTPGQGLQFLFEYFSETQRNKGNFPGRFSGRQFSNSRSEMNVSTLELGDSALYLCASSLGAGGMREQYFGPGTRLTVT.

The chain joins TRBV9 to TRBJ2-1; D ambiguous. The germline gives CDR1 SGDLS, CDR2 YYNGEE. Trimming stripped 6 bases from V and 0 bases from J, with 13 bases between. There are 15 residues in the CDR3. CDR3 region: CASTASTFSYNEQFF. In DNA, the CDR3 is TGTGCCAGCACCGCATCAACTTTCTCCTACAATGAGCAGTTCTTC.

This rearrangement joins TRBV5-1 to TRBJ2-1; D not certain. Germline loops: CDR1 SGHRS, CDR2 YFSETQ. V lost 4 bases to trimming and J lost 0 bases, with 8 bases between them. This CDR3 spans 14 amino acids. CDR3 sequence reads: CASSMTSSYNEQFF. DNA for the CDR3: TGCGCCAGCAGCATGACAAGCTCCTACAATGAGCAGTTCTTC.

The J gene is TRBJ1-2, the V gene TRBV5-8; 8 positions match TRBD1. Trimming removed 1 base from V and 6 bases from J; junction bases left unmatched: 8. The CDR3 contains 15 residues. Germline lookup yields CDR1 SGHTS and CDR2 YDEGEE. The CDR3 nucleotides read TGTGCCAGCAGCTTGATCGACAGGGGAAACCATGGCTACACCTTC. Amino acid sequence: CASSLIDRGNHGYTF.

The rearrangement links TRBV5-6 to TRBJ2-1; the match to TRBD2 covers 7 bases. Germline CDR1 reads SGHDT; CDR2 reads YYEEEE. The V gene end was trimmed by 0 bases and the J gene end by 5 bases; junction bases not matched to a gene: 11. The CDR3 contains 17 residues. The CDR3 here is CASSLVDGGLGNNEQFF. In nucleotides, the CDR3 is TGTGCCAGCAGCTTGGTTGACGGGGGGTTGGGCAACAATGAGCAGTTCTTC.

V is TRBV11-2 and J is TRBJ1-1; 9 positions match TRBD1. V shed 5 bases and J 6 bases; nucleotides not matched to a gene: 10. This CDR3 is built from 15 residues. Germline values: CDR1 SGHAT, CDR2 FQNNGV. The CDR3 protein is CASSRGQGFRSEAFF. CDR3 coding DNA: TGTGCCAGCAGCCGGGGACAGGGCTTTCGATCTGAAGCTTTCTTT.

The chain employs TRBV7-6 and TRBJ1-1; D possibly corresponds to TRBD1 (6 bases). Trimming removed 3 bases at V and 4 bases at J, with 9 bases between. The CDR3 loop spans 13 amino acids. Germline V CDR1 and CDR2: SGHVS, FNYEAQ. This CDR3 is CASSFRGGTEAFF. CDR3 sequence (DNA): TGTGCCAGCAGCTTTCGAGGGGGCACTGAAGCTTTCTTT.

The chain employs TRBV7-9 and TRBJ1-6, with D tentatively TRBD1 (5 bases). The germline CDR1 and CDR2 sequences are SEHNR and FQNEAQ (reference sequence). The CDR3 has 16 residues. V lost 5 bases, J lost 14 bases, and 25 bases lay in between. CDR3 in DNA: TGTGCCAGCAGCGACGGGGGAGGATCTAAACCGTTATCCCTCCACTTT. Amino acids: CASSDGGGSKPLSLHF. Based on the CDR3 plus reference TRBV7-9 and TRBJ1-6, the full variable domain is DTGVSQNPRHKITKRGQNVTFRCDPISEHNRLYWYRQTLGQGPEFLTYFQNEAQLEKSRLLSDRFSAERPKGSFSTLEIQRTEQGDSAMYLCASSDGGGSKPLSLHFGNGTRLTVT.

The chain is built from TRBV2 and TRBJ2-3; 7 nucleotides align to TRBD2. Germline V gene lookup returns CDR1 SNHLY and CDR2 FYNNEI. This CDR3 spans 14 amino acids. Trimming cost V 5 bases and J 8 bases; bases outside gene matches: 10. CDR3 nucleotides: TGTGCCAGCAGTACAGCGGGGATGTCGGGTACGCAGTATTTT. It yields the protein CASSTAGMSGTQYF. Full variable domain (remainder filled in from reference TRBV2 and TRBJ2-3): EPEVTQTPSHQVTQMGQEVILRCVPISNHLYFYWYRQILGQKVEFLVSFYNNEISEKSEIFDDQFSVERPDGSNFTLKIRSTKLEDSAMYFCASSTAGMSGTQYFGPGTRLTVL.

The rearrangement uses TRBV5-1 and TRBJ2-6, with 7 positions matching TRBD1. The J segment lost 3 bases and the V segment lost 5 bases, leaving 2 bases of the junction unmatched. Per the germline V gene, CDR1 is SGHRS and CDR2 is YFSETQ. The CDR3 spans 14 residues. For the CDR3, the DNA is TGCGCCAGCAGGACAGGGAATGGGGCCAACGTCCTGACTTTC. Residues: CASRTGNGANVLTF.

The chain links TRBV19 to TRBJ1-2; D may be TRBD1 (6 bases). The CDR3 spans 13 residues. Germline V gene data show CDR1 as LNHDA and CDR2 as SQIVND (reference sequence). V was pared by 4 bases and J by 8 bases, with 14 bases between. The CDR3 spells CASSNTGLGGYTF. The DNA for the CDR3 is TGTGCCAGTAGTAATACAGGGTTGGGAGGCTACACCTTC.

The chain links TRBV2 to TRBJ1-3; 8 nucleotides agree with TRBD1. V shed 5 bases, J shed 3 bases, and the junction held 6 bases outside the gene matches. CDR1 is SNHLY and CDR2 is FYNNEI in the germline V gene. The CDR3 is 15 amino acids. CDR3 residues: CASSRDRSDGNTIYF. The DNA of the CDR3 is TGTGCCAGCAGTCGGGACAGGTCCGATGGAAACACCATATATTTT.

The J gene is TRBJ2-7, the V gene TRBV20-1; D uncertain. V gave up 3 bases and J gave up 7 bases, with 10 bases separating them. The CDR3 has 11 residues. Germline V gives CDR1 DFQATT, CDR2 SNEGSKA (reference sequence). CDR3 residues: CSARGNEEQYF. As DNA, the CDR3 is TGCAGTGCTAGGGGCAACGAGGAGCAGTACTTC.

This chain joins TRBV19 and TRBJ2-7, with D possibly being TRBD1 (6 bases). Trimming left V 6 bases short and J 2 bases short, with 17 bases between. CDR3 length: 15 amino acids. Germline V gene lookup returns CDR1 LNHDA and CDR2 SQIVND (reference sequence). The CDR3 DNA reads as TGTGCCAGTAGGGCAACAGGGAGTCGAGCCTACGAGCAGTACTTC. As protein: CASRATGSRAYEQYF. The variable domain in full, with the rest retrieved from reference TRBV19 and TRBJ2-7, is DGGITQSPKYLFRKEGQNVTLSCEQNLNHDAMYWYRQDPGQGLRLIYYSQIVNDFQKGDIAEGYSVSREKKESFPLTVTSAQKNPTAFYLCASRATGSRAYEQYFGPGTRLTVT.

The chain links TRBV4-3 to TRBJ2-1, with 7 bases lining up with TRBD2. CDR3 length equals 14 residues. V lost 4 bases to trimming and J lost 5 bases; unmatched junction nucleotides: 5. CDR1 is LGHNA and CDR2 is YSLEER in the germline V gene. The CDR3 reads CASSLFGGNNEQFF. The DNA for the CDR3 is TGCGCCAGCAGCCTCTTCGGGGGGAACAATGAGCAGTTCTTC.

The chain carries TRBV4-3 and TRBJ2-3; TRBD1 matches at 9 bases. The CDR3 contains 15 residues. Germline lookup yields CDR1 LGHNA and CDR2 YSLEER. Trimming removed 4 bases from V and 3 bases from J; junction bases left unmatched: 5. The CDR3 region has the DNA TGCGCCAGCAGCCGGGGGACAGGGTGGACAGATACGCAGTATTTT. Translation gives CASSRGTGWTDTQYF.

The rearrangement uses TRBV19 and TRBJ1-5, with D possibly matching TRBD1 (5 bases). Germline V CDR1 and CDR2: LNHDA, SQIVND (reference sequence). The germline V and J ends were trimmed by 1 base and 6 bases, with 10 bases remaining between them. This CDR3 contains 14 residues. Written as DNA, the CDR3 is TGTGCCAGTAGTATAGGGGGGGTTTCTCAGCCCCAGCATTTT. As protein: CASSIGGVSQPQHF.

V usage is TRBV2 and J usage is TRBJ1-2; TRBD1 is a possible D gene (6 bases). The CDR3 is 12 residues long. V dropped 4 bases and J dropped 14 bases, with 17 bases sitting between them. Germline CDR1 SNHLY, CDR2 FYNNEI. The CDR3 spells CASSAGGAGPTF. CDR3 bases: TGTGCCAGCAGTGCGGGGGGCGCGGGCCCGACCTTC.

V and J are TRBV11-2 and TRBJ2-1; 15 bases agree with TRBD2. The junction had 15 bases not matched to a gene; V was cut back by 3 bases and J by 9 bases. From germline, CDR1 is SGHAT and CDR2 FQNNGV. The CDR3 sequence is 19 residues long. CDR3 region: CASSLRGLAGGGGIGEQFF. As DNA, the CDR3 is TGTGCCAGCAGCTTGCGGGGACTAGCGGGGGGAGGTGGGATTGGTGAGCAGTTCTTC.

The rearrangement links TRBV4-1 to TRBJ1-2; 9 bases match TRBD1. Per the germline V gene, CDR1 is MGHRA and CDR2 is YSYEKL. J gave up 6 bases and V 4 bases, and 3 bases lay outside the gene matches. This CDR3 is built from 13 residues. In DNA, the CDR3 is TGCGCCAGCAGCCCGGGACAGGGAGATGGCTACACCTTC. It codes for CASSPGQGDGYTF.

This clone came up once. The gene calls are TRBV19 and TRBJ1-6, with D possibly matching TRBD1 (6 bases). Germline V gene lookup returns CDR1 LNHDA and CDR2 SQIVND (reference sequence). The V gene lost 6 bases and the J gene lost 7 bases, with 13 bases spanning the gap. The CDR3 extends over 14 amino acids. The CDR3 here is CASRTDRPNSPLHF. The CDR3 DNA follows: TGTGCCAGTAGGACTGACAGGCCGAATTCACCCCTCCACTTT.

A single count supports this clone. The chain joins TRBV5-4 to TRBJ1-2, with D unclear. The V gene's germline CDR1 is SGHNT and CDR2 YYREEE (reference sequence). V shed 0 bases and J shed 4 bases, with 10 bases lying between them. This CDR3 has 14 residues. CDR3 region: CASSLGAEIYGYTF. The CDR3 nucleotides read TGTGCCAGCAGCTTGGGTGCAGAAATCTATGGCTACACCTTC.

V gene TRBV4-1 combines with J gene TRBJ2-1; 13 bases are a match to TRBD2. V was clipped by 3 bases and J by 8 bases; unmatched bases: 7. Germline values: CDR1 MGHRA, CDR2 YSYEKL. The CDR3 contains 16 residues. CDR3: CASSHQLAGGQDEQFF. CDR3 in DNA: TGCGCCAGCAGCCACCAACTAGCGGGGGGGCAGGATGAGCAGTTCTTC.

The chain employs TRBV28 and TRBJ1-2, with D possibly matching TRBD1 (5 bases). With 7 bases removed from V and 5 bases from J, the gap between germline ends came to 11 bases. Per the germline V gene, CDR1 is MDHEN and CDR2 is SYDVKM. This CDR3 is 12 amino acids long. The CDR3 nucleotides are TGTGCCAGCACACAGGCAGCTTATGGCTACACCTTC. It encodes CASTQAAYGYTF.

The count of this clone is one. This chain uses TRBV5-6 with TRBJ2-7, with TRBD1 matching over 7 bases. V gave up 0 bases and J gave up 3 bases; unmatched junction bases: 15. Germline lookup yields CDR1 SGHDT and CDR2 YYEEEE. The CDR3 runs 18 residues. The DNA of the CDR3 is TGTGCCAGCAGCTTGGCCTCTCAGGGGGTCCTTGAGAGCTACGAGCAGTACTTC. As protein: CASSLASQGVLESYEQYF.

The V and J genes are TRBV29-1 and TRBJ2-7, with TRBD1 matching 7 bases. Per germline, CDR1 SQVTM and CDR2 ANQGSEA. V lost 5 bases, J lost 4 bases, and 5 bases stayed unmatched. This CDR3 is 12 amino acids long. The CDR3 bases are TGCAGCGTTACCGGGACAGAGTACGAGCAGTACTTC. Its protein product is CSVTGTEYEQYF.

J is TRBJ2-5 and V is TRBV6-6, with a weak D call TRBD2 (6 bases). This CDR3 has 15 residues. Germline loops: CDR1 MNHNY, CDR2 SVGAGI (reference sequence). V lost 5 bases, J lost 5 bases, and 18 bases lay in between. This CDR3 is CASSPTGLKLETQYF. DNA for the CDR3: TGTGCCAGCAGTCCAACGGGACTCAAGTTGGAGACCCAGTACTTC.

The chain couples TRBV30 to TRBJ2-7; TRBD1 is a possible D gene (6 bases). This CDR3 has 14 amino acids. The germline V gene has CDR1 GTSNPN and CDR2 SVGIG (reference sequence). V was pared by 0 bases and J by 3 bases, with 12 bases between. CDR3 nucleotide sequence: TGTGCCTGGAGTGTAGGGGGTATTCGCTACGAGCAGTACTTC. Translation gives CAWSVGGIRYEQYF. The whole variable domain, remainder taken from reference TRBV30 and TRBJ2-7, is SQTIHQWPATLVQPVGSPLSLECTVEGTSNPNLYWYRQAAGRGLQLLFYSVGIGQISSEVPQNLSASRPQDRQFILSSKKLLLSDSGFYLCAWSVGGIRYEQYFGPGTRLTVT.